The 11 T cell receptor beta chains in this list originate from one sample, sequenced in a study of cytomegalovirus exposure and HLA in healthy donors. The PCR made use of 60 Vbeta and 13 Jbeta primers. Profiled with immunoSEQ multiplex PCR; TCRdb holds only in-frame clones, not every one. The sample yields about 180,000 clones, roughly 80% seen once. Sequencing was done on a sample of PBMCs. These receptors all stem from a man aged 25-45 years in good health and CMV-seropositive.

The rearrangement uses TRBV2 and TRBJ2-2; 8 bases align to TRBD1. The J segment lost 7 bases and the V segment lost 4 bases, leaving 8 bases of the junction unmatched. The CDR3 sequence is 15 residues long. Germline CDR1 is SNHLY and CDR2 is FYNNEI. The CDR3 protein is CASSVSRGQGGELFF. In nucleotides, the CDR3 is TGTGCCAGCAGTGTTTCCAGGGGGCAGGGCGGGGAGCTGTTTTTT.

The J gene is TRBJ1-1, the V gene TRBV6-5; D ambiguous. Germline-derived CDR1 and CDR2 are MNHEY and SVGAGI. This CDR3 region has 15 residues. The V and J ends lost 2 bases and 5 bases respectively, with 15 bases between them. CDR3 sequence (DNA): TGTGCCAGCAGTTACACTCGTACTCATGAGACTGAAGCTTTCTTT. This encodes CASSYTRTHETEAFF.

The rearrangement joins TRBV6-1 to TRBJ2-1; 8 bases agree with TRBD1. V lost 1 base and J lost 1; bases outside the gene matches: 6. Germline CDR1 reads MNHNS; CDR2 reads SASEGT. This CDR3 spans 17 amino acids. The CDR3 loop reads CASSEDQGAWSYNEQFF. CDR3 nucleotide sequence: TGTGCCAGCAGTGAAGACCAGGGGGCCTGGTCCTACAATGAGCAGTTCTTC.

This chain links TRBV6-1 with TRBJ2-3, with D unresolved. Germline values: CDR1 MNHNS, CDR2 SASEGT. Trimming shortened V by 1 base and J by 3 bases, and 8 bases separated the two germline ends. This CDR3 region has 14 residues. DNA of the CDR3: TGTGCCAGCAGTGAAGACAGCCAGACAGATACGCAGTATTTT. The encoded protein is CASSEDSQTDTQYF.

This clone was detected only once. V gene TRBV11-3 combines with J gene TRBJ2-1; 7 positions agree with TRBD2. Germline trimming cut 3 bases from V and 6 bases from J; bases unmatched to any gene: 5. The CDR3 is made up of 14 amino acids. Per germline, CDR1 SGHNT and CDR2 YENEEA. As DNA, the CDR3 is TGTGCCAGCAGCTTGATGACTAGCAGCAATGAGCAGTTCTTC. It translates to CASSLMTSSNEQFF. Full variable domain (missing parts from reference TRBV11-3 and TRBJ2-1): EAGVVQSPRYKIIEKKQPVAFWCNPISGHNTLYWYLQNLGQGPELLIRYENEEAVDDSQLPKDRFSAERLKGVDSTLKIQPAELGDSAVYLCASSLMTSSNEQFFGPGTRLTVL.

This chain uses TRBV6-4 with TRBJ2-2, with 10 positions matching TRBD1. This CDR3 is 13 amino acids long. J lost 3 bases, V lost 8 bases, and 0 bases had no gene match. Germline values: CDR1 MRHNA, CDR2 SNTAGT. CDR3: CASGTGDTGELFF. The CDR3 DNA reads TGTGCCAGCGGGACAGGGGACACCGGGGAGCTGTTTTTT.

This chain connects TRBV7-2 to TRBJ1-2; D remains unclear. V gave up 1 base and J gave up 8 bases, with 8 bases separating them. There are 12 residues in the CDR3. Germline lookup yields CDR1 SGHTA and CDR2 FQGNSA. Written as DNA, the CDR3 is TGTGCCAGCAGCTTAGGGGCTCGGGGCTACACCTTC. This translates into CASSLGARGYTF. The complete variable domain, with remaining parts taken from reference TRBV7-2 and TRBJ1-2, reads GAGVSQSPSNKVTEKGKDVELRCDPISGHTALYWYRQSLGQGLEFLIYFQGNSAPDKSGLPSDRFSAERTGGSVSTLTIQRTQQEDSAVYLCASSLGARGYTFGSGTRLTVV.

The chain has TRBV13 and TRBJ2-6, with 7 bases fitting TRBD1. Germline V gene sequence: CDR1 PRHDT, CDR2 FYEKMQ (reference sequence). The V segment lost 1 base and the J segment 2 bases; nucleotides outside the gene matches: 2. This CDR3 contains 16 residues. The CDR3 loop reads CASSLDQGAGANVLTF. As DNA, the CDR3 is TGTGCCAGCAGCTTAGACCAGGGGGCTGGGGCCAACGTCCTGACTTTC.

The genes are TRBV19 and TRBJ2-7; TRBD2 aligns across 14 bases. The trim removed 6 bases at V and 0 bases at J, leaving 7 bases unmatched. CDR3 length: 17 amino acids. Germline CDR1 LNHDA, CDR2 SQIVND (reference sequence). The CDR3 region has the DNA TGTGCCAGTAGGCAGGGGGGACTAGCGGGGGACTCCTACGAGCAGTACTTC. Its translation is CASRQGGLAGDSYEQYF.

The chain is built from TRBV9 and TRBJ2-1, with 8 bases lining up with TRBD1. J was trimmed by 5 bases and V by 0 bases; bases with no gene match: 1. The germline V gene encodes CDR1 SGDLS and CDR2 YYNGEE. The CDR3 consists of 14 residues. The CDR3 reads CASSVEDRDNEQFF. CDR3 bases: TGTGCCAGCAGCGTAGAGGACAGGGACAATGAGCAGTTCTTC.

The V and J genes are TRBV5-6 and TRBJ1-2; D unclear. Germline CDR1 is SGHDT and CDR2 is YYEEEE. V lost 0 bases, J lost 4 bases, and 16 bases lay in between. The CDR3 covers 16 residues. CDR3 DNA: TGTGCCAGCAGCTTGGTAGGCACTAAAAGCGGCTATGGCTACACCTTC. It yields the protein CASSLVGTKSGYGYTF.